The clone carrying this T cell receptor beta chain was seen more than once but under ten times. The data stem from a study of blood T cell repertoires in COVID-19. Study background: PBMCs, B-cell-depleted T cells, or T cells were the source of the cDNA or gDNA that made up the material.

V gave up 3 bases and J gave up 0 bases; unmatched junction bases: 5. The CDR3 has 15 residues. Germline loops: CDR1 MNHEY, CDR2 SVGAGI. How the authors handled the data: Quantification of nucleated cells was approximated via reference gene primer amplification. Clones were read by immunoSEQ multiplex PCR, and TCRdb kept only the in-frame ones, dropping some. V, J and clone size were drawn from that table, and D and trimming were deduced from the DNA. Of about 250,000 clones listed, nearly 90% are singletons. The receptor was isolated from a young man with active or convalescent COVID-19. V gene TRBV6-5 combines with J gene TRBJ2-7, with TRBD2 identical over 7 bases. The sequenced material came from peripheral blood. This chain's CDR3 is CASSYDRGGSYEQYF. In nucleotides, the CDR3 is TGTGCCAGCAGTTATGATCGCGGGGGCTCCTACGAGCAGTACTTC.